The sequence of this TCR beta chain was determined in a study of memory CD4+ T cells and cytomegalovirus serostatus. Study-level background: This sample comes from healthy Belgian adults, under 10 CMV seropositive, roughly 22 seronegative.

The sort gate was single viable CD3+CD4+CD8-CD45RO+ cells for memory CD4+ T cells. Sequencing was performed with immunoSEQ multiplex PCR; in TCRdb, only in-frame clones are kept and a portion is missing. The sample carries about 61,000 clones, roughly 80% recorded once. The V and J ends lost 8 bases and 0 bases respectively, with 14 bases between them. CDR3 length: 15 amino acids. Germline V CDR1 and CDR2: SNHLY, FYNNEI. In its sample, this clone was seen once. The sample comprised memory CD4+ T cells from blood. The sequence derives from an adult in good health and CMV-seronegative. V is TRBV2 and J is TRBJ1-5; tentatively, D is TRBD1 (5 bases). The DNA for the CDR3 is TGTGCCAGCCGCGACAGAGGTAGTAGCAATCAGCCCCAGCATTTT. Translating gives CASRDRGSSNQPQHF.